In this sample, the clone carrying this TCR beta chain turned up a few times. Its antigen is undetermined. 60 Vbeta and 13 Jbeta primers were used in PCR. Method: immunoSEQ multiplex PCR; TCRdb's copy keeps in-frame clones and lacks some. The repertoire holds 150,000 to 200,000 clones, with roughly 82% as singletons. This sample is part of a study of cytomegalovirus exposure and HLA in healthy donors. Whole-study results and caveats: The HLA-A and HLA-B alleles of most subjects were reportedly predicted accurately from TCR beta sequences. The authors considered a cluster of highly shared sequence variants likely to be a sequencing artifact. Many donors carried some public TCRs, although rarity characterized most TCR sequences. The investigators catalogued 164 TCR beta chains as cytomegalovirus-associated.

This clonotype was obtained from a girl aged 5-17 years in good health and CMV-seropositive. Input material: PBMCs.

The CDR3 sequence: CASSPRGSNEKLFF. CDR3 DNA: TGTGCCAGCAGTCCCAGGGGTTCGAATGAAAAACTGTTTTTT. The V call is TRBV6-6, the J call TRBJ1-4; D might be TRBD1 (6 bases). Germline V lookup: CDR1 MNHNY, CDR2 SVGAGI (reference sequence). The V end was cut by 5 bases, the J end by 5 bases, with 12 bases between. This CDR3 is built from 14 residues.